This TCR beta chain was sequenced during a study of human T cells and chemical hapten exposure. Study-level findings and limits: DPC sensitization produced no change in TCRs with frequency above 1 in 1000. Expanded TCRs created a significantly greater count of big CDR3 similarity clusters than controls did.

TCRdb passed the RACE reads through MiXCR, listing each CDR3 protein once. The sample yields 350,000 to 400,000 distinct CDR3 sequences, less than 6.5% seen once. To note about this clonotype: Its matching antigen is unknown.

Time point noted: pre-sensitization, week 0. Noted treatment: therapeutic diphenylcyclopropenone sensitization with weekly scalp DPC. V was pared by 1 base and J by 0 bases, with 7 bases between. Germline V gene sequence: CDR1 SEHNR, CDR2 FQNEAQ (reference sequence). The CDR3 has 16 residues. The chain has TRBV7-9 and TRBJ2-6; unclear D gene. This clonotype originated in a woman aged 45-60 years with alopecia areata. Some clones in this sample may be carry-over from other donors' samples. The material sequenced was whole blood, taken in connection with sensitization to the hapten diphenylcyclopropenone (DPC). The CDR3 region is CASSLVRTSGANVLTF. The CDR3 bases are TGTGCCAGCAGCTTAGTCCGGACCTCTGGGGCCAACGTCCTGACTTTC.